These T cell receptor beta chains were read from a single sample in a study of OX40 agonist ivuxolimab in advanced cancers. Generated by immunoSEQ multiplex PCR, the TCRdb table keeps only in-frame clones and is missing some. The sample lists over 40,000 clones; approximately 84% were seen once. The sample was CD4+ or CD8+ T cells sorted from blood, taken in a trial of the OX40 agonist ivuxolimab. All receptors come from an adult with an advanced solid tumor such as melanoma, head and neck, liver or kidney cancer. Both conserved end residues are part of each CDR3. The order of the fields is V gene, J gene, D gene, CDR3 length, clone size, CDR3 DNA, CDR3 protein. D genes are given only for firm matches. Where a row states a size, it is once, few, many or the class of an expanded clone; other rows omit it.

V: TRBV30; J: TRBJ2-7; D: TRBD1; length: 14; size: -; DNA: TGTGCCTGGAGTGTAGGGACAGGGACCTACGAGCAGTACTTC; CDR3: CAWSVGTGTYEQYF
V: TRBV21-1; J: TRBJ2-7; D: -; length: 14; size: -; DNA: TGTGCCAGCAGCAACAGGGAATACCTATACGAGCAGTACTTC; CDR3: CASSNREYLYEQYF
V: TRBV6-4; J: TRBJ1-2; D: -; length: 14; size: -; DNA: TGTGCCAGCAGCGCGGACAGTTCTAACTATGGCTACACCTTC; CDR3: CASSADSSNYGYTF
V: TRBV7-6; J: TRBJ1-4; D: TRBD1; length: 14; size: -; DNA: TGTGCCAGCAGCCTCGGGACAGGGAATGAAAAACTGTTTTTT; CDR3: CASSLGTGNEKLFF
V: TRBV11-1; J: TRBJ2-2; D: TRBD2; length: 16; size: once; DNA: TGTGCCAGCAGTCGACTTAGCGGGAGGAATACCGGGGAGCTGTTTTTT; CDR3: CASSRLSGRNTGELFF
V: TRBV7-7; J: TRBJ2-3; D: -; length: 15; size: -; DNA: TGTGCCAGCAGCCCCAGTGGACGTGGCACAGATACGCAGTATTTT; CDR3: CASSPSGRGTDTQYF
V: TRBV27; J: TRBJ2-5; D: TRBD2; length: 17; size: -; DNA: TGTGCCAGCAGCCTCCAGACTAGAGCGGGAGGACGGGAGACCCAGTACTTC; CDR3: CASSLQTRAGGRETQYF
V: TRBV5-1; J: TRBJ1-4; D: -; length: 15; size: once; DNA: TGCGCCAGCAGCTTGGGGGGGTCATCTAATGAAAAACTGTTTTTT; CDR3: CASSLGGSSNEKLFF
V: TRBV7-2; J: TRBJ2-3; D: TRBD2; length: 17; size: -; DNA: TGTGCCAGCAGAATGACTAGCGGGAGGGGGGGGACGGATACGCAGTATTTT; CDR3: CASRMTSGRGGTDTQYF
V: TRBV15; J: TRBJ2-2; D: -; length: 15; size: -; DNA: TGTGCCACCAGCAGAGATCTGGGAAACACCGGGGGGCTGTTTTTT; CDR3: CATSRDLGNTGGLFF